Below, 9 T cell receptor beta chains from the same sample are listed, as sequenced in a study of shared clonotypes between healthy human individuals (dated by TCRdb to 2019 to 2021). Receptor libraries were prepared by the immunoSEQ multiplex PCR assay. Sourced from immuneACCESS, this table was stored by TCRdb with only in-frame sequences that have V and J called. A share of the clones is absent; for the studies checked, an unresolved V gene accounts for under half, and the remainder has no known explanation. The sample table lists approximately 2.5 million clones, roughly nine tenths of them with a count of one. The ten largest clones represent around 0.14% of the sample. Sequenced sample: naive CD4+ T cells sorted from blood. The sample's cell subset or site label, decoded: CD45RA+ positively selected. All receptors derive from a man between 18 and 29 years old in good health.

This chain uses TRBV30 with TRBJ2-1, with TRBD2 matching over 7 bases. Germline V gene lookup returns CDR1 GTSNPN and CDR2 SVGIG (reference sequence). J lost 10 bases, V lost 1 base, and 7 bases had no gene match. The CDR3 is 13 residues long. For the CDR3, the DNA is TGTGCCTGGAGTGCGGCTCTAGCGGAAGAGCAGTTCTTC. Translation gives CAWSAALAEEQFF.

This chain links TRBV5-4 with TRBJ1-2, with D uncertain. This CDR3 contains 12 residues. Germline values: CDR1 SGHNT, CDR2 YYREEE (reference sequence). V lost 0 bases to trimming and J lost 8 bases, with 8 bases between them. The chain's CDR3 is CASSLGLAGYTF. CDR3 in DNA: TGTGCCAGCAGCTTGGGTCTCGCGGGCTACACCTTC.

The chain links TRBV6-5 to TRBJ2-7; 13 nucleotides align to TRBD2. The V gene end was trimmed by 9 bases and the J gene end by 4 bases; junction bases not matched to a gene: 9. Germline values: CDR1 MNHEY, CDR2 SVGAGI. The CDR3 consists of 15 residues. The CDR3 nucleotides read TGTGCCAGTTCCAGCTGGACTAGCGGGAGATACGAGCAGTACTTC. This encodes CASSSWTSGRYEQYF.

This sequence joins TRBV2 and TRBJ1-6; D is unclear. V dropped 4 bases and J dropped 7 bases, with 5 bases sitting between them. The germline V gene encodes CDR1 SNHLY and CDR2 FYNNEI. The CDR3 extends over 12 amino acids. The CDR3 nucleotides read TGTGCCAGCAGTGGTCAAAATTCACCCCTCCACTTT. This translates into CASSGQNSPLHF.

The rearrangement links TRBV5-1 to TRBJ2-3; D is ambiguous. V gave up 0 bases and J gave up 6 bases, with 14 bases separating them. The CDR3 totals 15 residues. Looked up from germline, CDR1 is SGHRS and CDR2 is YFSETQ. The CDR3 spells CASSLGGPVADTQYF. The CDR3 DNA sequence: TGCGCCAGCAGCTTGGGTGGACCGGTGGCTGATACGCAGTATTTT. The entire variable domain, with the rest obtained from reference TRBV5-1 and TRBJ2-3, is as follows: KAGVTQTPRYLIKTRGQQVTLSCSPISGHRSVSWYQQTPGQGLQFLFEYFSETQRNKGNFPGRFSGRQFSNSRSEMNVSTLELGDSALYLCASSLGGPVADTQYFGPGTRLTVL.

As concerns this clone: This same CDR3 is encoded by further DNA sequences in the sample. J is TRBJ2-3 and V is TRBV30; D remains unclear. Germline V gives CDR1 GTSNPN, CDR2 SVGIG (reference sequence). Between the trimmed V and J ends, which lost 2 bases and 6 bases, there was a span of 6 bases. There are 11 residues in the CDR3. Here the CDR3 reads CAWSTSDTQYF. The CDR3, as DNA: TGTGCCTGGAGTACTTCCGATACGCAGTATTTT.

This sequence joins TRBV9 and TRBJ2-3, with D unclear. This CDR3 is 13 amino acids long. V was cut by 0 bases and J by 5 bases, with 7 bases left in between. CDR1 is SGDLS, CDR2 YYNGEE, per germline. CDR3 coding DNA: TGTGCCAGCAGCGTAGGGGGAAAAGATACGCAGTATTTT. Protein: CASSVGGKDTQYF. Combining the CDR3 with reference TRBV9 and TRBJ2-3 gives the whole variable domain DSGVTQTPKHLITATGQRVTLRCSPRSGDLSVYWYQQSLDQGLQFLIQYYNGEERAKGNILERFSAQQFPDLHSELNLSSLELGDSALYFCASSVGGKDTQYFGPGTRLTVL.

This clone has only one observation. The rearrangement uses TRBV5-1 and TRBJ2-7; D is undetermined. Germline CDR1 reads SGHRS; CDR2 reads YFSETQ. Trimming took off 4 bases at V and 2 bases at J, with 13 bases between the two ends. The CDR3 loop spans 14 amino acids. The CDR3 region has the DNA TGCGCCAGCAGCCCCACTCGGAGTCCCTACGAGCAGTACTTC. Its protein product is CASSPTRSPYEQYF.

The J gene is TRBJ1-2, the V gene TRBV9; the D is unclear. Per germline, CDR1 SGDLS and CDR2 YYNGEE. The CDR3 runs to 18 residues. V shed 3 bases and J shed 0 bases, with 21 bases lying between them. The DNA for the CDR3 is TGTGCCAGCAGCGCGAGGGCGGTTGTGGCGGATACTAACTATGGCTACACCTTC. It is translated as CASSARAVVADTNYGYTF.